A selection of T cell receptor beta chains follows, all from one sample in a study of blood T cell repertoires in COVID-19. Clones were read by immunoSEQ multiplex PCR, and TCRdb kept only the in-frame ones, dropping some. This sample has about 74,000 clones, with approximately 85% found just once. What was sequenced was peripheral blood. Receptor source: a man between 70 and 80 years old with acute or convalescent COVID-19. Both conserved end residues are part of each CDR3. D genes are given only for firm matches. The size field is filled for only some rows; it gives once, few, many or a size class.

cdr3_nt	cdr3_aa	cdr3_length	d_call	v_call	j_call	clone_size
TGTGCCAGCAAGGGGAATGAGCAGTTCTTC	CASKGNEQFF	10	.	TRBV7-9	TRBJ2-1	.
TGTGCCAGCAGTTTATCCGGAACAGGGCGAAATTCACCCCTCCACTTT	CASSLSGTGRNSPLHF	16	.	TRBV27	TRBJ1-6	.
TGTGCCAGCACCCCTCGGGGGGCGGATGAAGCTTTCTTT	CASTPRGADEAFF	13	.	TRBV18	TRBJ1-1	few
TGTGCCATCAGTTTGCCGGGGACCTACGAGCAGTACTTC	CAISLPGTYEQYF	13	.	TRBV10-3	TRBJ2-7	.
TGTGCCAGCAGCGTATCAGTGTGGGCCACTGAAGCTTTCTTT	CASSVSVWATEAFF	14	.	TRBV7-2	TRBJ1-1	.
TGCGCCAGCAGCTTGGGGGCAGGGGACACCTATGGCTACACCTTC	CASSLGAGDTYGYTF	15	.	TRBV5-1	TRBJ1-2	.
TGTGCCAGCAGCCAAGGGACAGGGGGCGGAAAACTGTTTTTT	CASSQGTGGGKLFF	14	TRBD1	TRBV3-1/TRBV3-2	TRBJ1-4	.
TGCGCCAGCAGCTTGGAAGGGGACAAGGTCGGACCTTACTTC	CASSLEGDKVGPYF	14	.	TRBV5-1	TRBJ2-7	.
TGTGCCAGCAGCCAAGATTCTAGGGGCCGTCTCTCTGGGGCCAACGTCCTGACTTTC	CASSQDSRGRLSGANVLTF	19	.	TRBV3-1/TRBV3-2	TRBJ2-6	.
TGTGCCAGCAGTTCGACAGGGAGCTCCTACAATGAGCAGTTCTTC	CASSSTGSSYNEQFF	15	TRBD1	TRBV6-2/TRBV6-3	TRBJ2-1	.
TGCGCCAGCAGACAGGCGGAATGCTCCTACGAGCAGTACTTC	CASRQAECSYEQYF	14	.	TRBV10-1	TRBJ2-7	few
TGTGCCAGCAGCAGCTACGACTCTCGGGAAAAACTGTTTTTT	CASSSYDSREKLFF	14	.	TRBV5-4	TRBJ1-4	few
TGTGCCTGGAGTCGCCCCCGGGGGGCTAACTATGGCTACACCTTC	CAWSRPRGANYGYTF	15	.	TRBV30	TRBJ1-2	.
TGTGCCAGCCGGCAACAGGGCGAAGGGGAGACCCAGTACTTC	CASRQQGEGETQYF	14	.	TRBV28	TRBJ2-5	.
TGTGCCAGCAGCTCTGACAGCATCTACGAGCAGTACTTC	CASSSDSIYEQYF	13	.	TRBV5-4	TRBJ2-7	.
TGTGCCAGCAGCGTAGCTGGGGACAGGGCGGAGACCCAGTACTTC	CASSVAGDRAETQYF	15	TRBD1	TRBV9	TRBJ2-5	.
TGCGCCAGCCGCCCACCAGGAGGGAATGAAAAACTGTTTTTT	CASRPPGGNEKLFF	14	.	TRBV10-2	TRBJ1-4	.
TGTGCCAGCAGCCGTCAGGGGACTGAAGCTTTCTTT	CASSRQGTEAFF	12	.	TRBV3-1/TRBV3-2	TRBJ1-1	.
TGTGCCAGCAGCTTAAACGCACCAGGGAACACTGAAGCTTTCTTT	CASSLNAPGNTEAFF	15	.	TRBV7-3	TRBJ1-1	once
TGTGCCAGCAAGGAAGACAGGGGGCCATACAATGAGCAGTTCTTC	CASKEDRGPYNEQFF	15	TRBD1	TRBV2	TRBJ2-1	.
TGTGCCAGCAGCTCAAGAAATGCTATGAACACTGAAGCTTTCTTT	CASSSRNAMNTEAFF	15	.	TRBV7-9	TRBJ1-1	few
TGCGCCAGCAGCGCCCTCCCAGGGCAGGGCTCAGGGGGTCTACTGTTTTTT	CASSALPGQGSGGLLFF	17	TRBD1	TRBV5-1	TRBJ1-4	.
TGTGCCACCAGCAGAGTTGGGGCCGTGAACACTGAAGCTTTCTTT	CATSRVGAVNTEAFF	15	.	TRBV15	TRBJ1-1	.
TGCGCCAGCCCGCGAGAAGGGGCAGTCCTAGCCAAAAACATTCAGTACTTC	CASPREGAVLAKNIQYF	17	.	TRBV5-1	TRBJ2-4	.
TGTGCCAGCCGAATTAAACCGCGGGGGGGTGAGCAGTACTTC	CASRIKPRGGEQYF	14	TRBD2	TRBV11-2	TRBJ2-7	.
TGTGCCAGCAGCTTCTCCGGGACAGGGCATCAGCCCCAGCATTTT	CASSFSGTGHQPQHF	15	TRBD1	TRBV7-2	TRBJ1-5	.
TGTGCCACCAGTGAGGGACAGGGGAGCACAGATACGCAGTATTTT	CATSEGQGSTDTQYF	15	TRBD1	TRBV24-1	TRBJ2-3	.
TGTGCCAGCAGCTTACAGGGGACTCAGCCCCAGCATTTT	CASSLQGTQPQHF	13	TRBD1	TRBV5-6	TRBJ1-5	.
TGTGCCACTCCGGGACAGGGGTACTATGGCTACACCTTC	CATPGQGYYGYTF	13	TRBD1	TRBV7-9	TRBJ1-2	.
TGTGCCAGCTCGACAGGAAAGCAGCCCCAGCATTTT	CASSTGKQPQHF	12	.	TRBV12-3/TRBV12-4	TRBJ1-5	.
TGTGCCAGTAGTGGGGGGGCGGTGAGCAATCAGCCCCAGCATTTT	CASSGGAVSNQPQHF	15	.	TRBV19	TRBJ1-5	.
TGTGCCAGCATCCCAGGGGCGTCCGGAAACACCATATATTTT	CASIPGASGNTIYF	14	.	TRBV6-6	TRBJ1-3	.
TGTGCCAGCAGCCCCTCGGGGGATAGCAATCAGCCCCAGCATTTT	CASSPSGDSNQPQHF	15	.	TRBV6-5	TRBJ1-5	.
TGTGCCAGCAGTCAGGGGGTAGTGGGCAATCAGCCCCAGCATTTT	CASSQGVVGNQPQHF	15	TRBD1	TRBV3-1/TRBV3-2	TRBJ1-5	.
TGCGCCAGCGGCCTATGGACAGGGCGGGAGACCCAGTACTTC	CASGLWTGRETQYF	14	TRBD1	TRBV5-1	TRBJ2-5	.
TGTGCCAGCAGCCTGCGGGGGGGCCGGGTTACAGATACGCAGTATTTT	CASSLRGGRVTDTQYF	16	TRBD2	TRBV3-1/TRBV3-2	TRBJ2-3	.
TGTGCCAGTAACGACCGACAAGCCAGCTCTGGAAACACCATATATTTT	CASNDRQASSGNTIYF	16	.	TRBV19	TRBJ1-3	.
TGTGCCAGCAGCCAAGTCGTCCACCAGACAGATACGCAGTATTTT	CASSQVVHQTDTQYF	15	.	TRBV3-1/TRBV3-2	TRBJ2-3	.
TGTGCCAGCAGCCACACAAGACTAGCGGGGGCCTACGAGCAGTACTTC	CASSHTRLAGAYEQYF	16	TRBD2	TRBV4-2	TRBJ2-7	.
TGTGCCAGCAGTCTAATGGGGGGACGCGAGCAGTACTTC	CASSLMGGREQYF	13	.	TRBV27	TRBJ2-7	.
TGTGCCAGCAGACTCCTCAACGAGCAGTACTTC	CASRLLNEQYF	11	.	TRBV28	TRBJ2-7	.
TGCGCCAGCAGCACCGGAAGCGGGGACACAGATACGCAGTATTTT	CASSTGSGDTDTQYF	15	TRBD2	TRBV5-1	TRBJ2-3	.
TGCGCCAGCAGTTTTCCGGGACAGGGCTACACCGGGGAGCTGTTTTTT	CASSFPGQGYTGELFF	16	TRBD1	TRBV5-1	TRBJ2-2	.
TGTGCCAGCAGCGCCGGGACAGCCAATTACAATGAGCAGTTCTTC	CASSAGTANYNEQFF	15	TRBD1	TRBV7-3	TRBJ2-1	.
TGTGCCAGTAGTACATCACAGGGATTAGAAAACATTCAGTACTTC	CASSTSQGLENIQYF	15	.	TRBV19	TRBJ2-4	once
TGTGCCAGCAGTGACTCCGGGGGAGCCGGGGAGCTGTTTTTT	CASSDSGGAGELFF	14	.	TRBV6-4	TRBJ2-2	few
TGTGCCAGCAGTTGGACAGGAATCAACACCGGGGAGCTGTTTTTT	CASSWTGINTGELFF	15	TRBD1	TRBV6-2/TRBV6-3	TRBJ2-2	once
TGTGCCACCAGTGATCCCGTAGCGGGAGCTCAGCCCCTGCAGTTCTTC	CATSDPVAGAQPLQFF	16	TRBD2	TRBV24-1	TRBJ2-1	.
TGTGCCAGCTCACCCAATCTCCGAGGGGGGGGCAATCAGCCCCAGCATTTT	CASSPNLRGGGNQPQHF	17	.	TRBV18	TRBJ1-5	.
TGCGCCAGCAGCTTGTTGGGACAGAATAATGAAAAACTGTTTTTT	CASSLLGQNNEKLFF	15	TRBD1	TRBV5-1	TRBJ1-4	.